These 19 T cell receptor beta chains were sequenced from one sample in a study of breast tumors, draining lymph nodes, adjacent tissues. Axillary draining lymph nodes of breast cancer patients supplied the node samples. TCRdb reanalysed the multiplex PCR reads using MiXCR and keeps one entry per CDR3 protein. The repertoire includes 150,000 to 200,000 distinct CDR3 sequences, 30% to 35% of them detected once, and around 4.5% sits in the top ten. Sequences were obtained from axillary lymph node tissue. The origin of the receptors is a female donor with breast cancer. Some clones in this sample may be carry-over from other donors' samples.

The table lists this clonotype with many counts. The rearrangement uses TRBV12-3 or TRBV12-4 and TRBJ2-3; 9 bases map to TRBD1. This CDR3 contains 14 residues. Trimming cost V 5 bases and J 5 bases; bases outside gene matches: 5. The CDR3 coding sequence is TGTGCCAGCAGTAAACAGGGGGCGAAAGATACGCAGTATTTT. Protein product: CASSKQGAKDTQYF.

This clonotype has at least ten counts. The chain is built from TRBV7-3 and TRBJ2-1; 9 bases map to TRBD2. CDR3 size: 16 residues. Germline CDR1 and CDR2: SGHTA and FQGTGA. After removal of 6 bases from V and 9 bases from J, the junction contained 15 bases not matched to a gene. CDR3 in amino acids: CASSLGSQRGAGEQFF. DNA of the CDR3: TGTGCCAGCAGTTTAGGTTCTCAGCGGGGGGCAGGTGAGCAGTTCTTC. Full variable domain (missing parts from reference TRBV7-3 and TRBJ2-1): GAGVSQTPSNKVTEKGKYVELRCDPISGHTALYWYRQSLGQGPEFLIYFQGTGAADDSGLPNDRFFAVRPEGSVSTLKIQRTERGDSAVYLCASSLGSQRGAGEQFFGPGTRLTVL.

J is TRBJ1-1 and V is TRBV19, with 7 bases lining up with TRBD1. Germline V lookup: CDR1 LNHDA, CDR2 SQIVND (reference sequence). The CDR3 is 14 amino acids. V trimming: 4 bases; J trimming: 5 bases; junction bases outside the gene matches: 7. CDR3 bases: TGTGCCAGTAGTAGCGACAGGGCGAATACTGAAGCTTTCTTT. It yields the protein CASSSDRANTEAFF.

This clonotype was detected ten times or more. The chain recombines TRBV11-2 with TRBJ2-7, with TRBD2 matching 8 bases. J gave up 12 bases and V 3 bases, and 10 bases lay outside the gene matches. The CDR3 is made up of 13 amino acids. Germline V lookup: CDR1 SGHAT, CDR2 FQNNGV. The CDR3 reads CASSFRPTSEGYF. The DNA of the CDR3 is TGTGCCAGCAGCTTCCGCCCGACTAGCGAGGGGTACTTC.

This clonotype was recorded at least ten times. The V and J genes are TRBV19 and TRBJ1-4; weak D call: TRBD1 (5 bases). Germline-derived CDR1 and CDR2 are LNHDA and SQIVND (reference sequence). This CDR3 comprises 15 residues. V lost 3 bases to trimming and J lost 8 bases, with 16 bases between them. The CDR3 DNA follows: TGTGCCAGTAGTATTGGGGGACTCGAATACGAAAAACTGTTTTTT. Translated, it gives CASSIGGLEYEKLFF.

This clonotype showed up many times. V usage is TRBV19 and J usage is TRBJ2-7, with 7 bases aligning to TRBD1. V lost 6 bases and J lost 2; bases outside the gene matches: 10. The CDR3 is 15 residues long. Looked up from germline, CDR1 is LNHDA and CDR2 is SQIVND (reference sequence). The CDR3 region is CASSTRPGQTYEQYF. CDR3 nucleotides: TGTGCCAGTAGCACCCGACCGGGACAGACCTACGAGCAGTACTTC.

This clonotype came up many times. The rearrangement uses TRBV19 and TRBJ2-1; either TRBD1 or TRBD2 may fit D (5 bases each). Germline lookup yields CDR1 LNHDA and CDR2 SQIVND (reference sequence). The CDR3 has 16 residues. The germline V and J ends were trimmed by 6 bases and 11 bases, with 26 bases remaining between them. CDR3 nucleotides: TGTGCCAGTAGCCTATCCCTGGGGGATTGGAACTTGAAGCAGTTCTTC. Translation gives CASSLSLGDWNLKQFF. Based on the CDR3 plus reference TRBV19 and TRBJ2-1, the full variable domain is DGGITQSPKYLFRKEGQNVTLSCEQNLNHDAMYWYRQDPGQGLRLIYYSQIVNDFQKGDIAEGYSVSREKKESFPLTVTSAQKNPTAFYLCASSLSLGDWNLKQFFGPGTRLTVL.

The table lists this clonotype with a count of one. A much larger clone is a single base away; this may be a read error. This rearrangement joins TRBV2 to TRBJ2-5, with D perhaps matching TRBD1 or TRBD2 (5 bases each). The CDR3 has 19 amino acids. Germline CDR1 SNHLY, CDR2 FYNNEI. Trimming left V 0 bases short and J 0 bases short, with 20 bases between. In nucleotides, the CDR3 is TGTGCCAGCAGTGAAGCGGACTCTCCTGTAAAGGGGTACCAAGAGACCCAGTACTTC. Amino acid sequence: CASSEADSPVKGYQETQYF.

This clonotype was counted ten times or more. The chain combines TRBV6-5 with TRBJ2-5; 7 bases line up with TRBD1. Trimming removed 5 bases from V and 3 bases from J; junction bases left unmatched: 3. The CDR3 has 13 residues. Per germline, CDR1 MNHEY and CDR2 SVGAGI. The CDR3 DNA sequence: TGTGCCAGCAGTCCGACAGGGAAAGAGACCCAGTACTTC. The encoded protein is CASSPTGKETQYF.

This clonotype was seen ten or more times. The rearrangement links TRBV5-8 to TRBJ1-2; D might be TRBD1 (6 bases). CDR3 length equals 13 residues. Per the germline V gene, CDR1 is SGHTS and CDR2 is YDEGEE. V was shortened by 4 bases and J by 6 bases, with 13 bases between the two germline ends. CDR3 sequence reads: CASSPLGHDGYTF. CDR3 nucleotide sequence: TGTGCCAGCAGCCCCCTGGGACACGATGGCTACACCTTC.

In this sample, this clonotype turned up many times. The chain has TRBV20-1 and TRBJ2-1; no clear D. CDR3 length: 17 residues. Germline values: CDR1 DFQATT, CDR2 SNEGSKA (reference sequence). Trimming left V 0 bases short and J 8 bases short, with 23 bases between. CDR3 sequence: CSARDGLNRSPLDEQFF. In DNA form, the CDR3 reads TGCAGTGCTAGAGATGGGCTAAATCGGTCCCCTTTAGATGAGCAGTTCTTC.

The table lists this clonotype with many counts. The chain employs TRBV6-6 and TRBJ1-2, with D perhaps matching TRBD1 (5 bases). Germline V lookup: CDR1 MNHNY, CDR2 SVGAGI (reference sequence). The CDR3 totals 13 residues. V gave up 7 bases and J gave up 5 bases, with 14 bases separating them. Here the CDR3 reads CASTQGTAYGYTF. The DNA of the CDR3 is TGTGCCAGCACCCAAGGGACGGCTTATGGCTACACCTTC.

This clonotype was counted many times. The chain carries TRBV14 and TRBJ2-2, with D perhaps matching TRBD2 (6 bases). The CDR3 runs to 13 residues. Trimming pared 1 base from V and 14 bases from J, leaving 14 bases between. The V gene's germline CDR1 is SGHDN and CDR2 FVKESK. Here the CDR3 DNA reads TGTGCCAGCAGCCAAGGCCGGGAGAGGAATCTGTTTTTT. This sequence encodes CASSQGRERNLFF.

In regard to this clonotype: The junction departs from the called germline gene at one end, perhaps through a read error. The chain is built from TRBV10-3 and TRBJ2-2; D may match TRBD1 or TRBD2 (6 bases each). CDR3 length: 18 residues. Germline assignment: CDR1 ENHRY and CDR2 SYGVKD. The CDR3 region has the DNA TGTGCCAGCAGTTCCCCGGTAGCTACGGGGGCCGACACCGGGGAGCTGTTTTTT. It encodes CASSSPVATGADTGELFF.

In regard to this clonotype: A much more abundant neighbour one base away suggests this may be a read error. The CDR3 reads CASSLNRVDGQYF. CDR3 bases: TGTGCCAGCAGCTTAAACAGGGTCGACGGGCAGTACTTC. This sequence joins TRBV5-4 and TRBJ2-7; D is possibly TRBD1 (6 bases). The V gene lost 2 bases and the J gene lost 9 bases, with 15 bases spanning the gap. Germline V gives CDR1 SGHNT, CDR2 YYREEE (reference sequence). The CDR3 sequence is 13 residues long.

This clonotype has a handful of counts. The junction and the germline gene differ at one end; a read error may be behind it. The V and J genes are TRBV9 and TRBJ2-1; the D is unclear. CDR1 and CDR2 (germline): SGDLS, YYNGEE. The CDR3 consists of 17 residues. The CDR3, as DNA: TGTGCCAGCAGCGTAGCGGGCGGTGGTGTTGGGTACACTGAGCAGTTCTTC. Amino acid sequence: CASSVAGGGVGYTEQFF.

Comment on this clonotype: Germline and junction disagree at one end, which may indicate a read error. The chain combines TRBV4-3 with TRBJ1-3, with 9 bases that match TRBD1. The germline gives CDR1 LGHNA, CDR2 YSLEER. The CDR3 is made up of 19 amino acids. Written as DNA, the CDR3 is TGCGCCAGCAGCCAAGGAAGTTACAGGGGGCTTGTCTCTGAAAACACCATATATTTT. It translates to CASSQGSYRGLVSENTIYF.

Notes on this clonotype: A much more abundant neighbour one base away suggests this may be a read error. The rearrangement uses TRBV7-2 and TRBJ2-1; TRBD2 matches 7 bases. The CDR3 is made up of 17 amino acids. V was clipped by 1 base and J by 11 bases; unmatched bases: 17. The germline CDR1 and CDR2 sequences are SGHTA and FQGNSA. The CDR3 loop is CASSLVWLTGGSSQQFF. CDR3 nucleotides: TGTGCCAGCAGCTTAGTATGGCTAACGGGAGGTTCTAGTCAGCAGTTCTTC.

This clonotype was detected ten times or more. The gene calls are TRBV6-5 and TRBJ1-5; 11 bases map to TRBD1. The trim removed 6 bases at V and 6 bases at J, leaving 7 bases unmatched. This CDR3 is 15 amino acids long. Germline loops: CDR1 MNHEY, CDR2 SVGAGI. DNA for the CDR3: TGTGCCAGCAGAGCCGGGACAGGGGGTTTTCAGCCCCAGCATTTT. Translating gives CASRAGTGGFQPQHF.